These 21 T cell receptor beta chains were all obtained from the same sample, sequenced in a study of cytomegalovirus exposure and HLA in healthy donors (dated by TCRdb to 2017 to 2019). Libraries were built with the immunoSEQ multiplex PCR assay. A mixture of 60 forward primers for TCR Vbeta segments and 13 reverse primers for TCR Jbeta segments was used in the multiplex PCR. This immuneACCESS table, as held by TCRdb, lists in-frame sequences with V and J called but not all clones. Of the missing ones, under half trace to an unresolved V gene in checked studies; the others have no known cause. This sample has 100,000 to 150,000 clones in its table, and 50% to 80% of those were observed once. Jointly, the top ten make up 8% to 9% of the sample. The sequenced sample consisted of PBMCs. Source of these receptors: a middle-aged woman in good health and CMV-seropositive.

This clone was counted between two and nine times. The chain links TRBV27 to TRBJ1-1; possibly TRBD1 for D (6 bases). V shed 5 bases and J shed 4 bases, with 14 bases lying between them. The CDR3 is made up of 14 amino acids. Germline V gives CDR1 MNHEY, CDR2 SMNVEV (reference sequence). In nucleotides, the CDR3 is TGTGCCAGCAGTCCAAAGCAGGGGAGCACTGAAGCTTTCTTT. It translates to CASSPKQGSTEAFF.

The genes are TRBV14 and TRBJ1-1; the match to TRBD1 covers 7 bases. The V gene end was trimmed by 5 bases and the J gene end by 0 bases; junction bases not matched to a gene: 9. The CDR3 covers 16 residues. The germline gives CDR1 SGHDN, CDR2 FVKESK. The CDR3 sequence is CASSEGQLTMNTEAFF. CDR3 DNA sequence: TGTGCCAGCAGCGAGGGACAGCTGACTATGAACACTGAAGCTTTCTTT.

Here the CDR3 reads CASSRRTGFDNEQFF. DNA of the CDR3: TGTGCCAGCAGCCGACGTACAGGGTTCGACAATGAGCAGTTCTTC. The genes are TRBV5-6 and TRBJ2-1; D may be TRBD1 (6 bases). V shed 4 bases and J shed 5 bases, with 16 bases lying between them. This CDR3 spans 15 amino acids. CDR1 and CDR2 (germline): SGHDT, YYEEEE.

The chain uses TRBV7-6 and TRBJ1-1, with D unclear. CDR1 is SGHVS, CDR2 FNYEAQ, per germline. The CDR3 spans 15 residues. V was cut by 2 bases and J by 1 base, with 11 bases left in between. The CDR3 coding sequence is TGTGCCAGCAGCTTATTTGAGGGATCGAACACTGAAGCTTTCTTT. Its translation: CASSLFEGSNTEAFF.

J is TRBJ2-1 and V is TRBV5-6; the match to TRBD2 covers 15 bases. Germline-derived CDR1 and CDR2 are SGHDT and YYEEEE. Unmatched junction bases numbered 2, after V lost 7 bases and J lost 6 bases. The CDR3 is made up of 14 amino acids. The CDR3 protein is CASQGLAGGNEQFF. The CDR3 coding sequence is TGTGCCAGCCAGGGACTAGCGGGGGGCAATGAGCAGTTCTTC.

This chain links TRBV7-9 with TRBJ2-7; the D gene is possibly TRBD2 (5 bases). This CDR3 has 13 residues. CDR1 is SEHNR, CDR2 FQNEAQ, per germline (reference sequence). The V end was cut by 3 bases, the J end by 6 bases, with 12 bases between. CDR3 nucleotide sequence: TGTGCCAGCAGCTTTTCCCTCGAGGGCGAGCAGTACTTC. Protein product: CASSFSLEGEQYF. Full variable domain (remainder filled in from reference TRBV7-9 and TRBJ2-7): DTGVSQNPRHKITKRGQNVTFRCDPISEHNRLYWYRQTLGQGPEFLTYFQNEAQLEKSRLLSDRFSAERPKGSFSTLEIQRTEQGDSAMYLCASSFSLEGEQYFGPGTRLTVT.

The CDR3 loop reads CASKAGWNTGELFF. In DNA form, the CDR3 reads TGTGCCAGTAAAGCAGGGTGGAACACCGGGGAGCTGTTTTTT. The chain couples TRBV19 to TRBJ2-2, with D perhaps TRBD1 (5 bases). Per the germline V gene, CDR1 is LNHDA and CDR2 is SQIVND (reference sequence). The V end was cut by 7 bases, the J end by 1 base, with 10 bases between. The CDR3 extends over 14 amino acids.

The chain couples TRBV11-2 to TRBJ2-1; tentatively, D is TRBD1 (5 bases). V shed 0 bases and J shed 6 bases, with 12 bases lying between them. The CDR3 length is 15 residues. Germline-derived CDR1 and CDR2 are SGHAT and FQNNGV. CDR3 sequence (DNA): TGTGCCAGCAGCTTAGAGGGCTTAGGGGCCAATGAGCAGTTCTTC. It codes for CASSLEGLGANEQFF. Full variable domain (rest looked up from reference TRBV11-2 and TRBJ2-1): EAGVAQSPRYKIIEKRQSVAFWCNPISGHATLYWYQQILGQGPKLLIQFQNNGVVDDSQLPKDRFSAERLKGVDSTLKIQPAKLEDSAVYLCASSLEGLGANEQFFGPGTRLTVL.

The rearrangement uses TRBV5-1 and TRBJ2-3, with 7 bases matching TRBD1. Germline lookup yields CDR1 SGHRS and CDR2 YFSETQ. V trimming: 3 bases; J trimming: 6 bases; junction bases outside the gene matches: 13. This CDR3 is 16 amino acids long. The DNA for the CDR3 is TGCGCCAGCAGCTCAGGGACAGATACCAATCAGGATACGCAGTATTTT. Its protein product is CASSSGTDTNQDTQYF.

This chain connects TRBV7-9 to TRBJ2-7; 7 nucleotides agree with TRBD2. Germline-derived CDR1 and CDR2 are SEHNR and FQNEAQ (reference sequence). The junction had 7 bases not matched to a gene; V was cut back by 1 base and J by 4 bases. The CDR3 has 15 residues. The CDR3 spells CASSLGASGIYEQYF. The CDR3 nucleotides are TGTGCCAGCAGCTTAGGGGCTAGCGGAATATACGAGCAGTACTTC.

This rearrangement joins TRBV11-3 to TRBJ2-1; D may be TRBD2 (7 bases). This CDR3 contains 15 residues. Per the germline V gene, CDR1 is SGHNT and CDR2 is YENEEA. The ends were cut back, 8 bases at V and 7 bases at J, with 21 bases in the middle. As DNA, the CDR3 is TGTGCCAGCCTCCCCGGTGGGGGGGCAGAAAATGAGCAGTTCTTC. It is translated as CASLPGGGAENEQFF.

The rearrangement uses TRBV9 and TRBJ1-3; no definite D call. CDR3 length: 15 residues. Germline-derived CDR1 and CDR2 are SGDLS and YYNGEE. The V end lost 3 bases, the J end lost 2 bases, and 12 bases lay between the germline ends. The CDR3 loop reads CASSAHPQAGNTIYF. The DNA for the CDR3 is TGTGCCAGCAGCGCCCACCCTCAGGCTGGAAACACCATATATTTT.

This chain connects TRBV10-3 to TRBJ2-5; TRBD2 matches 12 bases. CDR1 and CDR2 from the germline V gene are ENHRY and SYGVKD. The CDR3 runs 13 residues. V trimming: 8 bases; J trimming: 2 bases; junction bases outside the gene matches: 0. CDR3 sequence: CAIGLAGQETQYF. The CDR3 region has the DNA TGTGCCATCGGACTAGCGGGGCAAGAGACCCAGTACTTC.

The V and J genes are TRBV10-2 and TRBJ2-3; TRBD1 matches at 8 bases. The CDR3 extends over 14 amino acids. Germline V gene data show CDR1 as WSHSY and CDR2 as SAAADI. V lost 6 bases to trimming and J lost 1 base; unmatched junction nucleotides: 3. CDR3 in DNA: TGCGCCAGCAGGGACAGGGTTGGCACAGATACGCAGTATTTT. Its translation: CASRDRVGTDTQYF.

The sample holds a few counts of this clone. The chain carries TRBV19 and TRBJ1-2; a possible D gene is TRBD1 (6 bases). V gave up 5 bases and J gave up 0 bases, with 13 bases separating them. This CDR3 region has 15 residues. In germline, CDR1 is LNHDA, CDR2 SQIVND (reference sequence). This CDR3 is CASSPDRFSNYGYTF. The CDR3 nucleotides are TGTGCCAGTAGTCCCGACAGGTTCTCTAACTATGGCTACACCTTC.

The chain uses TRBV27 and TRBJ1-2, with 9 bases lining up with TRBD1. The CDR3 extends over 15 amino acids. The V segment lost 3 bases and the J segment 4 bases; nucleotides outside the gene matches: 6. The germline CDR1 and CDR2 sequences are MNHEY and SMNVEV (reference sequence). DNA for the CDR3: TGTGCCAGCAGTTTGGGACAGGGCTCAATCTATGGCTACACCTTC. This encodes CASSLGQGSIYGYTF.

This clone was observed a single time. CDR3 sequence: CASSSQWGLATDTQYF. In nucleotides, the CDR3 is TGCGCCAGCAGCTCACAGTGGGGACTAGCGACAGATACGCAGTATTTT. The chain carries TRBV5-1 and TRBJ2-3; 10 bases map to TRBD2. CDR1 is SGHRS and CDR2 is YFSETQ in the germline V gene. V lost 3 bases and J lost 3; bases outside the gene matches: 7. The CDR3 extends over 16 amino acids. Combining the CDR3 with reference TRBV5-1 and TRBJ2-3 gives the whole variable domain KAGVTQTPRYLIKTRGQQVTLSCSPISGHRSVSWYQQTPGQGLQFLFEYFSETQRNKGNFPGRFSGRQFSNSRSEMNVSTLELGDSALYLCASSSQWGLATDTQYFGPGTRLTVL.

The V gene is TRBV7-9, the J gene TRBJ2-3, with TRBD1 identical over 10 bases. Looked up from germline, CDR1 is SEHNR and CDR2 is FQNEAQ (reference sequence). V gave up 7 bases and J gave up 3 bases; unmatched junction bases: 10. The CDR3 is 16 residues long. CDR3 nucleotides: TGTGCCAGCACCTCGACAGGGGGCAGGGTTACAGATACGCAGTATTTT. Its translation is CASTSTGGRVTDTQYF.

CDR3 sequence: CASSEGSGTPKETQYF. CDR3 sequence (DNA): TGTGCCAGCAGCGAGGGATCCGGGACACCAAAAGAGACCCAGTACTTC. The rearrangement links TRBV9 to TRBJ2-5; tentative D call: TRBD1 (6 bases). CDR3 size: 16 residues. Germline CDR1 is SGDLS and CDR2 is YYNGEE. V was clipped by 3 bases and J by 3 bases, with 18 bases between them.

This chain links TRBV23-1 with TRBJ2-3; 8 bases are shared with TRBD1. TRBV23-1 is noted as an ORF with a role that remains uncertain. The CDR3 has 16 amino acids. V shed 4 bases, J shed 1 base, and the junction held 7 bases outside the gene matches. The chain's CDR3 is CASSPRETGGTDTQYF. The CDR3 nucleotides are TGCGCCAGCAGTCCGAGAGAGACAGGGGGCACAGATACGCAGTATTTT.

This clone was seen once. The genes are TRBV7-9 and TRBJ2-2, with D tentatively TRBD1 (6 bases). The CDR3 spans 15 residues. Germline V gene data show CDR1 as SEHNR and CDR2 as FQNEAQ (reference sequence). Trimming removed 5 bases at V and 4 bases at J, with 14 bases between. DNA for the CDR3: TGTGCCAGCAGCCATCCCGGGACACGCACCGGGGAGCTGTTTTTT. Its protein is CASSHPGTRTGELFF.